A single sample is the source of the 30 T cell receptor beta chains below, sequenced in a study of shared clonotypes between healthy human individuals (TCRdb year 2020). Libraries came from the immunoSEQ multiplex PCR assay. The table comes from immuneACCESS by way of TCRdb, which keeps in-frame sequences with V and J called. Part of the clones is missing from these tables; in studies checked, under half for an unresolved V gene and the rest for unknown reasons. Here the sample has approximately 980,000 clones; 76% occur a single time. Approximately 1.5% of the sample rests with the top ten. The sequenced material came from memory CD4+ T cells sorted from blood. The cell subset or site label on this specimen signifies: CD45RA-negative fraction. The receptor set was obtained from a young man in good health.

Comment on this clone: An end of the junction does not agree with germline; a read error may underlie this. The chain joins TRBV2 to TRBJ2-5; tentative D call: TRBD1 (6 bases). From germline, CDR1 is SNHLY and CDR2 FYNNEI. This CDR3 contains 12 residues. Here the CDR3 reads CASREGGETQYF. The CDR3 DNA sequence: TGTGCCAGCAGAGAAGGGGGTGAGACCCAGTACTTC.

This clone was picked up many times. The chain has TRBV5-5 and TRBJ1-6; 9 bases match TRBD1. Germline V gives CDR1 SGHKS, CDR2 YYEKEE (reference sequence). CDR3 size: 16 residues. V was pared by 4 bases and J by 7 bases, with 9 bases of the junction left unmatched. The CDR3 DNA sequence: TGTGCCAGCAGCCCGTCCTTTGACAGGGGGAATTCACCCCTCCACTTT. Protein product: CASSPSFDRGNSPLHF.

In this sample, this clone turned up a few times. The chain employs TRBV30 and TRBJ1-2; D gene uncertain. CDR3 size: 13 residues. Germline V CDR1 and CDR2: GTSNPN, SVGIG (reference sequence). V gave up 4 bases and J gave up 7 bases, with 16 bases separating them. The chain's CDR3 is CAWKNRAGGGYTF. CDR3 sequence (DNA): TGTGCCTGGAAGAATAGAGCAGGAGGTGGCTACACCTTC.

V usage is TRBV12-1 and J usage is TRBJ2-7; the D call TRBD2 from the table was never checked on the DNA. TRBV12-1 is tagged as a pseudogene. The CDR3 consists of 17 residues. In DNA, the CDR3 is TGTGCCAGCAGTCCGCCGGGAGTAGCGGGAGAATCCCACGAGCAGTACTTC. Protein product: CASSPPGVAGESHEQYF.

This clone was recorded at least ten times. In DNA form, the CDR3 reads TGCGCCAGCAGACCGACAGGAAACTACGAGCAGTACTTC. It yields the protein CASRPTGNYEQYF. The chain joins TRBV5-1 to TRBJ2-7; the D gene is possibly TRBD1 (6 bases). Deletions cut 5 bases from V and 3 bases from J, with 12 bases between. This CDR3 spans 13 amino acids. Germline V gene lookup returns CDR1 SGHRS and CDR2 YFSETQ.

V and J are TRBV18 and TRBJ2-1, with no clear D. CDR1 and CDR2 (germline): KGHSH, LQKENI. V lost 3 bases, J lost 9 bases, and 15 bases lay in between. The CDR3 length is 14 residues. DNA of the CDR3: TGTGCCAGCTCACCTACAAGACCCCCGGGTGAGCAGTTCTTC. Amino acids: CASSPTRPPGEQFF.

Of note for this clone: This same CDR3 is encoded by further DNA sequences in the sample. This sequence joins TRBV5-1 and TRBJ2-5; D is undetermined. V lost 3 bases and J lost 1, with 10 bases in between. The CDR3 loop spans 14 amino acids. Germline CDR1 is SGHRS and CDR2 is YFSETQ. The CDR3 loop is CASSSGPSQETQYF. The DNA of the CDR3 is TGCGCCAGCAGCTCCGGACCCAGCCAAGAGACCCAGTACTTC.

This clone was seen repeatedly, ten times or more. The chain recombines TRBV6-1 with TRBJ1-4; TRBD1 matches at 7 bases. Per germline, CDR1 MNHNS and CDR2 SASEGT. The length of the CDR3 is 15 residues. Germline trimming cut 7 bases from V and 4 bases from J; bases unmatched to any gene: 9. For the CDR3, the DNA is TGTGCCAGCACCCGGGGGGGACAGATTAATGAAAAACTGTTTTTT. Translation gives CASTRGGQINEKLFF.

This chain connects TRBV2 to TRBJ1-2, with 7 nucleotides matching TRBD1. This CDR3 comprises 13 residues. The junction had 7 bases not matched to a gene; V was cut back by 4 bases and J by 8 bases. Germline CDR1 is SNHLY and CDR2 is FYNNEI. The chain's CDR3 is CASSGQGDGGYTF. The CDR3 nucleotides read TGTGCCAGCAGTGGCCAGGGGGACGGGGGCTACACCTTC.

The rearrangement links TRBV5-5 to TRBJ2-2; tentatively, D is TRBD2 (6 bases). There are 14 residues in the CDR3. V was shortened by 4 bases and J by 6 bases, with 13 bases between the two germline ends. Germline lookup yields CDR1 SGHKS and CDR2 YYEKEE (reference sequence). The CDR3 nucleotides read TGTGCCAGCAGCCCTTCCGGGACTGCCGGGGAGCTGTTTTTT. Residues: CASSPSGTAGELFF.

The chain couples TRBV27 to TRBJ2-3; TRBD1 matches at 8 bases. Germline lookup yields CDR1 MNHEY and CDR2 SMNVEV (reference sequence). The CDR3 is 16 amino acids. With V trimmed by 4 bases and J by 7 bases, 13 bases remained unmatched. CDR3 nucleotides: TGTGCCAGCAGTTCCCAAGGGGGGACAGGAACATATACGCAGTATTTT. Translating it yields CASSSQGGTGTYTQYF.

The chain has TRBV4-1 and TRBJ1-1; 12 nucleotides align to TRBD1. CDR3 length equals 16 residues. Trimming removed 1 base from V and 7 bases from J; junction bases left unmatched: 7. From germline, CDR1 is MGHRA and CDR2 YSYEKL. The CDR3 region has the DNA TGCGCCAGCAGCCAAGGACGGGACAGGGGGCGCAGTGAAGCTTTCTTT. As protein: CASSQGRDRGRSEAFF.

The chain joins TRBV5-6 to TRBJ2-1, with unresolved D. Trimming cost V 0 bases and J 8 bases, with 15 bases left between them. The CDR3 loop spans 15 amino acids. In germline, CDR1 is SGHDT, CDR2 YYEEEE. CDR3 in DNA: TGTGCCAGCAGCTTGGATTTGTTATTTGGCGATGAGCAGTTCTTC. This codes for CASSLDLLFGDEQFF.

This sequence joins TRBV28 and TRBJ2-6; 7 bases are shared with TRBD2. The J segment lost 8 bases and the V segment lost 8 bases, leaving 6 bases of the junction unmatched. From germline, CDR1 is MDHEN and CDR2 SYDVKM. The CDR3 spans 13 residues. Here the CDR3 reads CASQRGEPNVLTF. CDR3 nucleotide sequence: TGTGCCAGCCAACGGGGGGAACCCAACGTCCTGACTTTC.

This clone was observed a few times. This rearrangement joins TRBV11-2 to TRBJ2-1; 8 bases map to TRBD2. Germline V gives CDR1 SGHAT, CDR2 FQNNGV. J lost 1 base, V lost 5 bases, and 7 bases had no gene match. The CDR3 covers 16 residues. The CDR3: CASSSGGSSSYNEQFF. The CDR3 region has the DNA TGTGCCAGCAGCAGCGGGGGCAGCTCGTCCTACAATGAGCAGTTCTTC.

The chain joins TRBV6-1 to TRBJ2-7, with D uncertain. V was trimmed by 7 bases and J by 2 bases, leaving 15 bases between them. CDR3 length: 14 amino acids. Germline values: CDR1 MNHNS, CDR2 SASEGT. The CDR3 spells CASNKRALAYEQYF. In nucleotides, the CDR3 is TGTGCCAGCAACAAACGCGCTCTCGCCTACGAGCAGTACTTC.

The V call is TRBV5-6, the J call TRBJ2-1; weak D call: TRBD2 (5 bases). The germline CDR1 and CDR2 sequences are SGHDT and YYEEEE. V was cut by 1 base and J by 2 bases, with 10 bases left in between. The CDR3 length is 15 residues. The CDR3 is CASSLSGGPYNEQFF. The CDR3 bases are TGTGCCAGCAGCTTGTCAGGCGGGCCCTACAATGAGCAGTTCTTC.

The chain combines TRBV6-1 with TRBJ1-6, with a tentative D call TRBD1 (6 bases). V was clipped by 4 bases and J by 1 base, with 8 bases between them. The V gene's germline CDR1 is MNHNS and CDR2 SASEGT. The CDR3 sequence is 15 residues long. CDR3 DNA sequence: TGTGCCAGCAGTGCAGGGGTTTCCTATAATTCACCCCTCCACTTT. This codes for CASSAGVSYNSPLHF.

CDR3 residues: CASSLGQPSHEQYF. The CDR3 nucleotides read TGTGCCAGCAGCTTAGGACAGCCGTCCCACGAGCAGTACTTC. This sequence joins TRBV5-5 and TRBJ2-7, with D perhaps TRBD1 (6 bases). The CDR3 covers 14 residues. Germline loops: CDR1 SGHKS, CDR2 YYEKEE (reference sequence). Deletions cut 2 bases from V and 5 bases from J, with 14 bases between.

This chain uses TRBV7-9 with TRBJ2-2, with D possibly being TRBD1 (5 bases). Germline values: CDR1 SEHNR, CDR2 FQNEAQ (reference sequence). This CDR3 has 15 amino acids. The V and J ends lost 6 bases and 0 bases respectively, with 11 bases between them. This CDR3 is CASRLGAANTGELFF. In DNA, the CDR3 is TGTGCCAGCAGGCTTGGGGCGGCGAACACCGGGGAGCTGTTTTTT.

The chain employs TRBV5-6 and TRBJ1-2; TRBD1 matches at 8 bases. CDR1 and CDR2 (germline): SGHDT, YYEEEE. V shed 0 bases and J 2 bases; nucleotides not matched to a gene: 3. The CDR3 totals 15 residues. CDR3 loop: CASSLAGGGNYGYTF. Here the CDR3 DNA reads TGTGCCAGCAGCTTGGCAGGGGGCGGCAACTATGGCTACACCTTC.

The chain joins TRBV27 to TRBJ1-2; D unresolved. The V end was cut by 5 bases, the J end by 5 bases, with 12 bases between. The CDR3 spans 13 residues. Germline CDR1 is MNHEY and CDR2 is SMNVEV (reference sequence). The CDR3 bases are TGTGCCAGCAGTCCAATTGACGGATATGGCTACACCTTC. Translation gives CASSPIDGYGYTF.

In its sample, this clone was seen many times. The rearrangement links TRBV2 to TRBJ2-7; D possibly matches TRBD1 or TRBD2 (5 bases each). The germline V and J ends were trimmed by 10 bases and 0 bases, with 16 bases remaining between them. CDR3 length: 14 amino acids. Germline CDR1 and CDR2: SNHLY and FYNNEI. Here the CDR3 DNA reads TGTGCCACCCGAGCGGCAGGGAGCTCCTACGAGCAGTACTTC. This translates into CATRAAGSSYEQYF.

Note on this clone: At the DNA level, this CDR3 is encoded by other sequences in the same sample as well. The chain carries TRBV7-9 and TRBJ2-3; D possibly corresponds to TRBD1 (6 bases). Germline-derived CDR1 and CDR2 are SEHNR and FQNEAQ (reference sequence). The CDR3 has 14 amino acids. The germline V and J ends were trimmed by 1 base and 3 bases, with 8 bases remaining between them. The CDR3 loop is CASSLEGQTDTQYF. CDR3 sequence (DNA): TGTGCCAGCAGCTTAGAGGGACAAACAGATACGCAGTATTTT. Full variable domain (remainder filled in from reference TRBV7-9 and TRBJ2-3): DTGVSQNPRHKITKRGQNVTFRCDPISEHNRLYWYRQTLGQGPEFLTYFQNEAQLEKSRLLSDRFSAERPKGSFSTLEIQRTEQGDSAMYLCASSLEGQTDTQYFGPGTRLTVL.

This clone appeared a single time. This sequence joins TRBV29-1 and TRBJ1-1; weak D call: TRBD1 (6 bases). Trimming cost V 3 bases and J 7 bases, with 9 bases left between them. Germline loops: CDR1 SQVTM, CDR2 ANQGSEA. CDR3 length equals 11 residues. CDR3 in DNA: TGCAGCGTTGACAGGGGTGGTGAAGCTTTCTTT. Amino acids: CSVDRGGEAFF.

The V gene is TRBV4-1, the J gene TRBJ2-7, with 8 bases matching TRBD2. There are 18 residues in the CDR3. The ends lost 1 base at V and 2 bases at J; junction bases unmatched: 13. Germline V CDR1 and CDR2: MGHRA, YSYEKL. The CDR3, as DNA: TGCGCCAGCAGCCAAGTGAGAGCGGGAGTGGGTGTAACCTACGAGCAGTACTTC. Amino acids: CASSQVRAGVGVTYEQYF.

V is TRBV11-2 and J is TRBJ2-1; 7 nucleotides line up with TRBD2. From germline, CDR1 is SGHAT and CDR2 FQNNGV. This CDR3 spans 16 amino acids. With V trimmed by 3 bases and J by 2 bases, 7 bases remained unmatched. CDR3 DNA: TGTGCCAGCAGCTTGGGCCCTAGCGGAGCCTACAATGAGCAGTTCTTC. This encodes CASSLGPSGAYNEQFF.

CDR3 bases: TGTGCCTGGAGTGAGAGAGGAAATCAGCCCCAGCATTTT. It encodes CAWSERGNQPQHF. This chain connects TRBV30 to TRBJ1-5, with D uncertain. The V end was cut by 1 base, the J end by 4 bases, with 8 bases between. Germline CDR1 reads GTSNPN; CDR2 reads SVGIG (reference sequence). The length of the CDR3 is 13 residues.

The rearrangement joins TRBV9 to TRBJ2-2, with D perhaps matching TRBD1 (6 bases). The CDR3 consists of 16 residues. The V end lost 0 bases, the J end lost 5 bases, and 14 bases lay between the germline ends. The germline CDR1 and CDR2 sequences are SGDLS and YYNGEE. Here the CDR3 reads CASSVVGAANTGELFF. CDR3 DNA sequence: TGTGCCAGCAGCGTAGTGGGGGCGGCAAATACCGGGGAGCTGTTTTTT. The full variable domain, completed using reference TRBV9 and TRBJ2-2, is DSGVTQTPKHLITATGQRVTLRCSPRSGDLSVYWYQQSLDQGLQFLIQYYNGEERAKGNILERFSAQQFPDLHSELNLSSLELGDSALYFCASSVVGAANTGELFFGEGSRLTVL.

This rearrangement joins TRBV10-1 to TRBJ2-7; D gene uncertain. The CDR3 runs 13 residues. Trimming pared 4 bases from V and 0 bases from J, leaving 7 bases between. Germline V CDR1 and CDR2: WNHNN, SYGVQD (reference sequence). CDR3 protein: CASSGYGSYEQYF. CDR3 DNA: TGCGCCAGCAGTGGGTACGGCTCCTACGAGCAGTACTTC.